The T cell receptor beta chain under discussion was sequenced for a study of T cell responses to AZD1222 COVID-19 vaccine. The study's findings and limits: Sampling captured repertoires only after the peak T cell response.

The CDR3 is 14 amino acids. The germline V gene encodes CDR1 KGHSH and CDR2 LQKENI. V lost 6 bases and J lost 1, with 12 bases in between. Sequenced by immunoSEQ multiplex PCR; TCRdb stores in-frame clones only, minus some. Here the sample spans around 100,000 clones, around nine tenths being singletons. As regards this clone: Its antigen is as yet unknown.

The sequencing used peripheral blood, collected on day 0 of AZD1222 vaccination. J is TRBJ1-1 and V is TRBV18; D unresolved. This TCR came from an adult in good health. The CDR3 DNA sequence: TGTGCCAGCTCCCCGGTAGGTCCGAACACTGAAGCTTTCTTT. Its protein product is CASSPVGPNTEAFF.